This T cell receptor beta chain was recovered during a study of OX40 agonist ivuxolimab in advanced cancers. General study results and limits: Clonal expansion was among the lowest in partial responders at 0.1-3.0 mg/kg, especially CD8+. In a subset of nonresponders, normalized T-cell clonal expansion was also low. There were, on average, more expanded clones in CD8+ T cells than in CD4+.

The germline V gene has CDR1 KGHSH and CDR2 LQKENI. The CDR3 is made up of 15 amino acids. The ends were cut back, 3 bases at V and 2 bases at J, with 14 bases in the middle. Measured with immunoSEQ multiplex PCR; TCRdb has only the in-frame clones, and not every one. The data contain approximately 89,000 clones, 80% to 90% of them seen just once; the ten biggest clones take up approximately 0.29%. As for this clone: Antigen specificity is unknown.

J is TRBJ2-7 and V is TRBV18, with D unresolved. The sample was CD4+ or CD8+ T cells sorted from blood, taken in a trial of the OX40 agonist ivuxolimab. The sequence came from an adult with an advanced solid tumor such as melanoma, head and neck, liver or kidney cancer. CDR3 loop: CASSPSSSLAYEQYF. The CDR3 bases are TGTGCCAGCTCACCTTCGTCTTCCCTCGCCTACGAGCAGTACTTC. Variable domain in full (rest from reference TRBV18 and TRBJ2-7): NAGVMQNPRHLVRRRGQEARLRCSPMKGHSHVYWYRQLPEEGLKFMVYLQKENIIDESGMPKERFSAEFPKEGPSILRIQQVVRGDSAAYFCASSPSSSLAYEQYFGPGTRLTVT.